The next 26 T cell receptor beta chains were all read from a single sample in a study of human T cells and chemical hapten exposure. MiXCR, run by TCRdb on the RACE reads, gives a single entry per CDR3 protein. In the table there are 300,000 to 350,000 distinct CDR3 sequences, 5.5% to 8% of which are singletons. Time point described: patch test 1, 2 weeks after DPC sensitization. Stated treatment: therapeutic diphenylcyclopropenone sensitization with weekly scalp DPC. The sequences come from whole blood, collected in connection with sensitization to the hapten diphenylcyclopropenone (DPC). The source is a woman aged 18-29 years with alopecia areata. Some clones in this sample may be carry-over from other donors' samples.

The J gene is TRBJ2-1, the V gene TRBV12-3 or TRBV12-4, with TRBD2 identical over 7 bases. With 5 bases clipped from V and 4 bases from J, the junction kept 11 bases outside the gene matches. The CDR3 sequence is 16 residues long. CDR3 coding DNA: TGTGCCAGCAGTGGGCCGGGGGGTAAAAGGTACAATGAGCAGTTCTTC. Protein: CASSGPGGKRYNEQFF.

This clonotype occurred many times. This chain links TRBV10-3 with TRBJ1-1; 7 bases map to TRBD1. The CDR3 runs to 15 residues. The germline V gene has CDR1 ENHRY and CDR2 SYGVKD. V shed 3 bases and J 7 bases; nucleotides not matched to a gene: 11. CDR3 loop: CAISEDGRGGIEAFF. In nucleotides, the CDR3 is TGTGCCATCAGTGAAGATGGCAGGGGGGGAATTGAAGCTTTCTTT.

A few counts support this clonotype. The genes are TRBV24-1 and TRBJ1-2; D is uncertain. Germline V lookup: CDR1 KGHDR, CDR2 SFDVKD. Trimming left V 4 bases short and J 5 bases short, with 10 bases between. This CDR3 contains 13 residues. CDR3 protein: CATSESGHYGYTF. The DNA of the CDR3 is TGTGCCACCAGTGAAAGCGGCCATTATGGCTACACCTTC.

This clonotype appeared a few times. The CDR3 sequence: CASSSSLTGNNEQFF. CDR3 coding DNA: TGTGCCAGCAGCTCTTCCCTGACGGGGAACAATGAGCAGTTCTTC. The J gene is TRBJ2-1, the V gene TRBV6-5; tentatively, D is TRBD2 (5 bases). There are 15 residues in the CDR3. In germline, CDR1 is MNHEY, CDR2 SVGAGI. Trimming took 6 bases from V and 5 from J, leaving 17 bases between them.

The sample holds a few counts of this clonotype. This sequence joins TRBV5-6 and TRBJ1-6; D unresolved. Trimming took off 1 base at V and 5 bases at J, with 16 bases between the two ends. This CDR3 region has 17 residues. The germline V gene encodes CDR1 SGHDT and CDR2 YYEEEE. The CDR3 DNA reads TGTGCCAGCAGCTTGTTCCGTTTTGGACGAGATAATTCACCCCTCCACTTT. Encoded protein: CASSLFRFGRDNSPLHF.

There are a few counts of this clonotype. CDR3 protein: CASSRGGGNQPQHF. The CDR3 region has the DNA TGTGCCAGCAGCAGGGGAGGCGGCAATCAGCCCCAGCATTTT. This rearrangement joins TRBV3-1 to TRBJ1-5; a weak D match, TRBD1 (5 bases). The CDR3 consists of 14 residues. Germline V gene sequence: CDR1 LGHDT, CDR2 YNNKEL (reference sequence). The V end was cut by 5 bases, the J end by 2 bases, with 10 bases between.

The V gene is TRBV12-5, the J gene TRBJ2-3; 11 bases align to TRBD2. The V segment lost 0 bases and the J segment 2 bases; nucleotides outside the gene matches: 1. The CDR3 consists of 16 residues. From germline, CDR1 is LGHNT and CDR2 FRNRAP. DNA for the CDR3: TGTGCTAGTGGTTTGGTACTAGCGGGGGACACAGATACGCAGTATTTT. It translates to CASGLVLAGDTDTQYF. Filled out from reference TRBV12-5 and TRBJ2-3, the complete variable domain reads DARVTQTPRHKVTEMGQEVTMRCQPILGHNTVFWYRQTMMQGLELLAYFRNRAPLDDSGMPKDRFSAEMPDATLATLKIQPSEPRDSAVYFCASGLVLAGDTDTQYFGPGTRLTVL.

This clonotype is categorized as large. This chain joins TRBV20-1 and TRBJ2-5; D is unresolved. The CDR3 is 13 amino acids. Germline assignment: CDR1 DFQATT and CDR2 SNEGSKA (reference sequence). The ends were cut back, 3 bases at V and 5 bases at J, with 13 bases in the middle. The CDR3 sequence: CSASPYAHETQYF. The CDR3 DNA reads TGCAGTGCTAGCCCATACGCCCACGAGACCCAGTACTTC.

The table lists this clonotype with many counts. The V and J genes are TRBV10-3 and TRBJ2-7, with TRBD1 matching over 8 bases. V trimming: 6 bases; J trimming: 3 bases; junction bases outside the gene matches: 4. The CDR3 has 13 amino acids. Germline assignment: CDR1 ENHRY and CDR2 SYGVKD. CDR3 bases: TGTGCCATCAGCGGACAGGGCATCTACGAGCAGTACTTC. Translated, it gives CAISGQGIYEQYF.

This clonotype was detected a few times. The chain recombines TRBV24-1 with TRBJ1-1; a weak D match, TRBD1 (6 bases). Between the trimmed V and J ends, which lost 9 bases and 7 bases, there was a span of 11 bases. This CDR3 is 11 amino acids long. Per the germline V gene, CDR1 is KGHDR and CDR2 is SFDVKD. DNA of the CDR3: TGTGCCACCCCGGACAGACATGAAGCTTTCTTT. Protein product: CATPDRHEAFF.

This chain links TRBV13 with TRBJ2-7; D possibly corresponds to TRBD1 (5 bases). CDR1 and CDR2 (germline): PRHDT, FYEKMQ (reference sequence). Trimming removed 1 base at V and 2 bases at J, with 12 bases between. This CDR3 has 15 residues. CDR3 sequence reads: CASSLAQGRPYEQYF. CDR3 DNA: TGTGCCAGCAGCTTAGCCCAGGGTCGACCCTACGAGCAGTACTTC.

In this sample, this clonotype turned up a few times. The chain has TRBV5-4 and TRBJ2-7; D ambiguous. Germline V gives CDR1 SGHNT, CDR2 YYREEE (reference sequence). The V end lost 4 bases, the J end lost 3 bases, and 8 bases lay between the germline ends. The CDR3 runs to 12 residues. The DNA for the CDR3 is TGTGCCAGCAGCCAGGACGGCTACGAGCAGTACTTC. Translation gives CASSQDGYEQYF.

The CDR3, as DNA: TGTGCCACCAGCAGACGGGTCGTTGGCGAGCAGTACTTC. This encodes CATSRRVVGEQYF. V and J are TRBV15 and TRBJ2-7; D is unresolved. Germline lookup yields CDR1 LNHNV and CDR2 YYDKDF (reference sequence). V lost 2 bases and J 6 bases, leaving 11 bases between the germline ends. The CDR3 has 13 amino acids.

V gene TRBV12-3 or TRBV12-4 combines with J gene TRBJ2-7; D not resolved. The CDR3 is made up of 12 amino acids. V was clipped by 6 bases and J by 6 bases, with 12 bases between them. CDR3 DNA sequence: TGTGCCAGCAGCCCCGTGGGGTTCGAGCAGTACTTC. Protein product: CASSPVGFEQYF.

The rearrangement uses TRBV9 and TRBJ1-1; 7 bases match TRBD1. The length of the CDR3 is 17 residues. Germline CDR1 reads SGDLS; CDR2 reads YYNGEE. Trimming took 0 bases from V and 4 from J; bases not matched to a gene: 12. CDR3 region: CASSVGSRGGLGTEAFF. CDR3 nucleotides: TGTGCCAGCAGCGTAGGAAGCAGGGGGGGTTTAGGCACTGAAGCTTTCTTT.

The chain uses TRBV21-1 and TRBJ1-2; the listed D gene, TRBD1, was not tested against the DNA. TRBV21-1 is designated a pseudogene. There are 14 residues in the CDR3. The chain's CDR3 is CASSKGTGGYGYTF. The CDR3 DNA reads TGTGCCAGCAGCAAAGGAACAGGGGGGTATGGCTACACCTTC.

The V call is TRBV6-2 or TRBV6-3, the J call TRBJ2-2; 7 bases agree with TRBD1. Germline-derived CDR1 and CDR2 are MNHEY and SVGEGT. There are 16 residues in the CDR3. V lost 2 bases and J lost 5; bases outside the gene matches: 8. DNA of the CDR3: TGTGCCAGCAGTTACGAGAGGGGGCGAGAGACCGGGGAGCTGTTTTTT. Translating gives CASSYERGRETGELFF.

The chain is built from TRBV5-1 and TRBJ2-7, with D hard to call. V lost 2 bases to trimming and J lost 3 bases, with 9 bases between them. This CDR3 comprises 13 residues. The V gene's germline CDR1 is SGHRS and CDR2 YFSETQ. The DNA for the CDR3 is TGCGCCAGCAGCTTCGAGACTTTCTACGAGCAGTACTTC. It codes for CASSFETFYEQYF.

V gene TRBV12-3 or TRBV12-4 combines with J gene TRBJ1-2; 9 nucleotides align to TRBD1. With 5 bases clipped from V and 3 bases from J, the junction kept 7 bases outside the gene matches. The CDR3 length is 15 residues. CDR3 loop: CASSPPGQGDYGYTF. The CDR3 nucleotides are TGTGCCAGCAGTCCCCCGGGACAGGGTGACTATGGCTACACCTTC.

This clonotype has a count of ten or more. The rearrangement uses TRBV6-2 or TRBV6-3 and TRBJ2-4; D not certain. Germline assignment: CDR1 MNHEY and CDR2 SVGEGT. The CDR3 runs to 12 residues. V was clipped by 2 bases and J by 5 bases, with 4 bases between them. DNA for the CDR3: TGTGCCAGCAGTTACCCGGAAAACATTCAGTACTTC. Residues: CASSYPENIQYF.

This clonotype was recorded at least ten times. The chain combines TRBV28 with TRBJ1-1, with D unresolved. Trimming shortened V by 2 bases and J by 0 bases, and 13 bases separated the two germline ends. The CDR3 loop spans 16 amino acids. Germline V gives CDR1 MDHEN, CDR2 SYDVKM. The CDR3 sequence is CASSLVTGNMNTEAFF. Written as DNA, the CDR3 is TGTGCCAGCAGTTTAGTGACGGGCAACATGAACACTGAAGCTTTCTTT.

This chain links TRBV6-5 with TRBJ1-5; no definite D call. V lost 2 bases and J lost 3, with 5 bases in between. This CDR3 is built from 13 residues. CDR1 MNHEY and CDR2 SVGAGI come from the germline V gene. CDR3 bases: TGTGCCAGCAGTTACGATCTCAATCAGCCCCAGCATTTT. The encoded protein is CASSYDLNQPQHF.

Here the CDR3 DNA reads TGCGCCAGCAGCTCGGGACTAGCGGGGGACTACGAGCAGTACTTC. Protein sequence: CASSSGLAGDYEQYF. The chain links TRBV5-1 to TRBJ2-7; 14 bases line up with TRBD2. This CDR3 contains 15 residues. V was pared by 3 bases and J by 3 bases, with 2 bases of the junction left unmatched. CDR1 is SGHRS, CDR2 YFSETQ, per germline.

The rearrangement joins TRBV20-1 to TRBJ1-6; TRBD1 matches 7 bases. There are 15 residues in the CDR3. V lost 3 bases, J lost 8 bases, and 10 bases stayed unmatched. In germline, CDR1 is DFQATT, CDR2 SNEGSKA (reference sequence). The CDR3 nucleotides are TGCAGTGCTAGGGTCTGGGGACAGAGAGATTCACCCCTCCACTTT. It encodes CSARVWGQRDSPLHF.

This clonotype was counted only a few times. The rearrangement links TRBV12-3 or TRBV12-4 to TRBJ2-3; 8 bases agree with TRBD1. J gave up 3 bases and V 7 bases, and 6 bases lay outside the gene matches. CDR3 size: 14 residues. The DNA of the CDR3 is TGTGCCAGCACCGGGGACAGGATTACAGATACGCAGTATTTT. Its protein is CASTGDRITDTQYF.

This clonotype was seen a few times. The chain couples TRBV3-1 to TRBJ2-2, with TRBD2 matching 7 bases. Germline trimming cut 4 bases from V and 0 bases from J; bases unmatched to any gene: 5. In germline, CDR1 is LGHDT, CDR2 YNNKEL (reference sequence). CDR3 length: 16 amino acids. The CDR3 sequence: CASSPASGSNTGELFF. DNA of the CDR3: TGTGCCAGCAGCCCGGCTAGCGGATCGAACACCGGGGAGCTGTTTTTT.